These 21 T cell receptor beta chains were sequenced from one sample in a study of blood T cell repertoires in COVID-19. The method was immunoSEQ multiplex PCR; TCRdb's version includes in-frame clones alone and lacks a portion of them. The sample consists of under 250,000 clones, more than 75% of them appearing once. The sequenced sample consisted of PBMCs or T cells enriched from blood (not recorded which). These receptors all stem from a man younger than 40 with acute COVID-19.

The chain has TRBV28 and TRBJ2-3; 9 bases map to TRBD1. This CDR3 comprises 15 residues. V trimming: 7 bases; J trimming: 3 bases; junction bases outside the gene matches: 8. CDR1 and CDR2 from the germline V gene are MDHEN and SYDVKM. CDR3 sequence (DNA): TGTGCCAGCACTGAGGGACAGGGAGGGACAGATACGCAGTATTTT. Protein: CASTEGQGGTDTQYF. Full variable domain (rest looked up from reference TRBV28 and TRBJ2-3): DVKVTQSSRYLVKRTGEKVFLECVQDMDHENMFWYRQDPGLGLRLIYFSYDVKMKEKGDIPEGYSVSREKKERFSLILESASTNQTSMYLCASTEGQGGTDTQYFGPGTRLTVL.

Concerning this clone: Other DNA sequences from this sample encode an identical CDR3 as well. The chain recombines TRBV18 with TRBJ1-3; 8 bases agree with TRBD1. Germline loops: CDR1 KGHSH, CDR2 LQKENI. The J segment lost 4 bases and the V segment lost 5 bases, leaving 4 bases of the junction unmatched. The CDR3 loop spans 14 amino acids. The CDR3 bases are TGTGCCAGCTCAGGACAGGGAGCCGGAAACACCATATATTTT. Translating it yields CASSGQGAGNTIYF.

The table lists this clone with a count of one. The chain employs TRBV13 and TRBJ1-3; 11 nucleotides match TRBD1. The CDR3 has 16 residues. Germline assignment: CDR1 PRHDT and CDR2 FYEKMQ (reference sequence). Germline trimming cut 7 bases from V and 2 bases from J; bases unmatched to any gene: 7. The CDR3 sequence is CASTLPGQGAGNTIYF. DNA for the CDR3: TGTGCCAGCACCCTACCGGGACAGGGGGCTGGAAACACCATATATTTT.

The chain joins TRBV7-2 to TRBJ2-3, with 7 bases aligning to TRBD2. Germline V gene sequence: CDR1 SGHTA, CDR2 FQGNSA. Germline trimming cut 4 bases from V and 3 bases from J; bases unmatched to any gene: 7. There are 15 residues in the CDR3. The DNA of the CDR3 is TGTGCCAGCAGCTGGACAAGCGGGGAGACAGATACGCAGTATTTT. It encodes CASSWTSGETDTQYF.

J is TRBJ2-5 and V is TRBV19; 8 nucleotides line up with TRBD2. Unmatched junction bases numbered 9, after V lost 5 bases and J lost 4 bases. Germline V gene sequence: CDR1 LNHDA, CDR2 SQIVND (reference sequence). The CDR3 contains 15 residues. In DNA, the CDR3 is TGTGCCAGTAGTCTCTACCCCGGACTAGCAGAGACCCAGTACTTC. It codes for CASSLYPGLAETQYF.

This chain joins TRBV5-1 and TRBJ2-7; 10 nucleotides match TRBD1. The CDR3 is 15 residues long. Germline values: CDR1 SGHRS, CDR2 YFSETQ. V dropped 5 bases and J dropped 6; count of bases not matched to a gene: 11. CDR3 in amino acids: CASRKTPGQGFEQYF. In nucleotides, the CDR3 is TGCGCCAGCAGAAAAACCCCGGGACAGGGGTTCGAGCAGTACTTC.

The rearrangement links TRBV27 to TRBJ2-7; no definite D call. Germline CDR1 and CDR2: MNHEY and SMNVEV (reference sequence). Trimming stripped 0 bases from V and 0 bases from J, with 9 bases between. The CDR3 loop spans 15 amino acids. The CDR3 DNA follows: TGTGCCAGCAGTTTATCGCCCGCGCCCTCCTACGAGCAGTACTTC. As protein: CASSLSPAPSYEQYF.

V and J are TRBV10-3 and TRBJ2-6; 7 bases are shared with TRBD2. The CDR3 covers 17 residues. The V gene's germline CDR1 is ENHRY and CDR2 SYGVKD. With 4 bases clipped from V and 0 bases from J, the junction kept 6 bases outside the gene matches. The CDR3 is CAISALTSLSGANVLTF. As DNA, the CDR3 is TGTGCCATCAGTGCGTTGACTAGCCTCTCTGGGGCCAACGTCCTGACTTTC.

The chain joins TRBV6-5 to TRBJ1-1; D is unresolved. This CDR3 comprises 13 residues. The ends were cut back, 6 bases at V and 3 bases at J, with 11 bases in the middle. The V gene's germline CDR1 is MNHEY and CDR2 SVGAGI. The CDR3 loop is CASSPGMDTEAFF. CDR3 coding DNA: TGTGCCAGCAGCCCGGGGATGGACACTGAAGCTTTCTTT.

The chain carries TRBV6-1 and TRBJ1-2; D call uncertain. The germline V gene encodes CDR1 MNHNS and CDR2 SASEGT. The CDR3 loop spans 12 amino acids. Trimming took off 3 bases at V and 4 bases at J, with 6 bases between the two ends. The CDR3 DNA reads as TGTGCCAGCAGTGATTGGGCCTATGGCTACACCTTC. Protein product: CASSDWAYGYTF.

This clone was recorded a few times. This chain joins TRBV6-5 and TRBJ1-5; D possibly corresponds to TRBD1 (6 bases). The CDR3 runs 15 residues. Germline assignment: CDR1 MNHEY and CDR2 SVGAGI. V was cut by 4 bases and J by 1 base, with 11 bases left in between. The CDR3 nucleotides read TGTGCCAGCAGTTCAGGGGTATGGAGCAATCAGCCCCAGCATTTT. As protein: CASSSGVWSNQPQHF.

This chain joins TRBV6-4 and TRBJ2-2, with D hard to call. This CDR3 contains 11 residues. Germline CDR1 and CDR2: MRHNA and SNTAGT. Trimming pared 4 bases from V and 6 bases from J, leaving 3 bases between. This CDR3 reads CASSASGELFF. CDR3 DNA sequence: TGTGCCAGCAGTGCGTCCGGGGAGCTGTTTTTT.

This rearrangement joins TRBV5-4 to TRBJ1-2, with TRBD1 matching over 8 bases. Per the germline V gene, CDR1 is SGHNT and CDR2 is YYREEE (reference sequence). CDR3 length: 15 residues. The trim removed 4 bases at V and 3 bases at J, leaving 8 bases unmatched. CDR3 protein: CASSGITQGDYGYTF. The CDR3 DNA reads as TGTGCCAGCAGCGGAATCACACAGGGGGACTATGGCTACACCTTC.

The rearrangement links TRBV19 to TRBJ2-1, with D perhaps TRBD1 (6 bases). The CDR3 contains 15 residues. Per germline, CDR1 LNHDA and CDR2 SQIVND (reference sequence). With 0 bases removed from V and 9 bases from J, the gap between germline ends came to 15 bases. CDR3 nucleotides: TGTGCCAGTAGTATAGAACAGGGCAATCTAGGTGAGCAGTTCTTC. It yields the protein CASSIEQGNLGEQFF. The full variable domain, its missing parts supplied by reference TRBV19 and TRBJ2-1, is DGGITQSPKYLFRKEGQNVTLSCEQNLNHDAMYWYRQDPGQGLRLIYYSQIVNDFQKGDIAEGYSVSREKKESFPLTVTSAQKNPTAFYLCASSIEQGNLGEQFFGPGTRLTVL.

This clone was observed a single time. The V call is TRBV7-9, the J call TRBJ2-6, with D possibly matching TRBD2 (6 bases). The CDR3 covers 15 residues. V lost 1 base, J lost 4 bases, and 8 bases lay in between. CDR1 is SEHNR and CDR2 is FQNEAQ in the germline V gene (reference sequence). CDR3 sequence (DNA): TGTGCCAGCAGCTTAGGGGGAGGAGGGGCCAACGTCCTGACTTTC. This encodes CASSLGGGGANVLTF.

This clone occurred a few times. The rearrangement joins TRBV12-3 or TRBV12-4 to TRBJ1-6; D gene ambiguous. The V gene lost 11 bases and the J gene lost 6 bases, with 14 bases spanning the gap. There are 13 residues in the CDR3. The DNA of the CDR3 is TGTGCCTCGAAGCCGGGTTTTAATTCACCCCTCCACTTT. Translated, it gives CASKPGFNSPLHF.

This clone was picked up one time. The chain employs TRBV9 and TRBJ2-7; TRBD2 matches 11 bases. This CDR3 is 16 amino acids long. The junction had 9 bases not matched to a gene; V was cut back by 3 bases and J by 4 bases. The germline V gene encodes CDR1 SGDLS and CDR2 YYNGEE. Written as DNA, the CDR3 is TGTGCCAGCAGCGCCTCGACTAGCGGGGTCCTATACGAGCAGTACTTC. Translated, it gives CASSASTSGVLYEQYF.

V usage is TRBV28 and J usage is TRBJ2-7; 9 positions match TRBD1. Germline V lookup: CDR1 MDHEN, CDR2 SYDVKM. The junction had 12 bases not matched to a gene; V was cut back by 8 bases and J by 4 bases. The CDR3 is 15 amino acids. The CDR3 protein is CASASTGGGRYEQYF. In nucleotides, the CDR3 is TGTGCCAGCGCGTCCACAGGGGGCGGCAGGTACGAGCAGTACTTC.

J is TRBJ2-5 and V is TRBV27; the D gene is possibly TRBD2 (6 bases). V dropped 5 bases and J dropped 0 bases, with 10 bases sitting between them. This CDR3 comprises 14 residues. Germline assignment: CDR1 MNHEY and CDR2 SMNVEV (reference sequence). The CDR3 nucleotides are TGTGCCAGCAGTAAGGAGGGGTACCAAGAGACCCAGTACTTC. This gives the protein CASSKEGYQETQYF.

The rearrangement links TRBV19 to TRBJ1-2; D is unclear. Trimming took 1 base from V and 3 from J, leaving 9 bases between them. Looked up from germline, CDR1 is LNHDA and CDR2 is SQIVND (reference sequence). This CDR3 contains 14 residues. The CDR3 coding sequence is TGTGCCAGTAGTATAGGTTGGAGTGACTATGGCTACACCTTC. Its translation is CASSIGWSDYGYTF.

CDR3 loop: CASIGPNGYTF. CDR3 bases: TGTGCCAGCATTGGGCCTAATGGCTACACCTTC. The gene calls are TRBV12-3 or TRBV12-4 and TRBJ1-2; no clear D. This CDR3 is 11 amino acids long. Trimming cost V 7 bases and J 6 bases, with 9 bases left between them.